The rows below give T cell receptor beta chains drawn from one sample of a study of CD8 T cells in Susac syndrome. From the immunoSEQ multiplex PCR reads, TCRdb called clonotypes with MiXCR, one entry per CDR3 protein. The table has about 210,000 distinct CDR3 sequences, 85% to 95% seen once. Sequencing was performed on CD4+ T cells from PBMCs. The source of these receptors is a human donor with multiple sclerosis. Each CDR3 is given with its conserved first and last residue. Fields, in order: D gene, J gene, clone size, CDR3 length, V gene, CDR3 DNA, CDR3 protein. A D gene is named only where the DNA matches it firmly. Expanded clones are given a class, and other clones once, few, many or no size at all.

>TRBD2|TRBJ2-1|.|14|TRBV12-3/TRBV12-4
TGTGCCAGCAGCACGGGGGGGGACCACAATGAGCAGTTCTTC
CASSTGGDHNEQFF
>.|TRBJ1-1|.|14|TRBV2
TGTGCCAGCAGTGAAGTGGAGACGAACACTGAAGCTTTCTTT
CASSEVETNTEAFF
>TRBD1|TRBJ2-7|.|17|TRBV7-9
TGTGCCAGCAGCCTCATTGCGGGACAGGGGATCTCCTACGAGCAGTACTTC
CASSLIAGQGISYEQYF
>.|TRBJ1-2|.|17|TRBV6-1
TGTGCCAGCAGTCCTTCGGGATGGGTAGGGGAAGTGTGGGGCTACACCTTC
CASSPSGWVGEVWGYTF
>.|TRBJ1-5|.|16|TRBV30
TGTGCCTGGAGTAGGGGGGTCAAGGGGCACAATCAGCCCCAGCATTTT
CAWSRGVKGHNQPQHF
>.|TRBJ2-6|.|13|TRBV6-1
TGTGCCAGCAAGGACTCTGGGGCCAACGTCCTGACTTTC
CASKDSGANVLTF
>TRBD1|TRBJ1-5|.|13|TRBV29-1
TGCAGCGCCCTGACAGGGGTGGGTCAGCCCCAGCATTTT
CSALTGVGQPQHF
>.|TRBJ2-5|.|16|TRBV7-9
TGTGCCAGCAGCTTTCTTCGGTGGCACAGCCAAGAGATCCAGTACTTC
CASSFLRWHSQEIQYF
>.|TRBJ1-5|.|12|TRBV30
TGTGCCTGGAGTGGAGGGAATCAGCCCCAGCATTTT
CAWSGGNQPQHF
>.|TRBJ2-5|once|15|TRBV6-5
TGTGCCAGCAGATCTCGGACAGGGAGGGCCGAGACCCAGTACTTC
CASRSRTGRAETQYF
>.|TRBJ2-3|.|14|TRBV3-1
TGTGCCAGCAGCCCCCCTTGGGCCACAGATACGCAGTATTTT
CASSPPWATDTQYF
>.|TRBJ1-5|.|14|TRBV15
TGTGCCACCAGCAGAGATACACCCGGTCAGCCCCAGCATTTT
CATSRDTPGQPQHF
>.|TRBJ1-6|.|14|TRBV4-2
TGTGCCAGCAGCCAAGAGGGTCGGAATTCACCCCTCCACTTT
CASSQEGRNSPLHF
>.|TRBJ2-3|.|12|TRBV11-2
TGTGCCAGCCTCCTTGTCGCAGATACGCAGTATTTT
CASLLVADTQYF
>TRBD1|TRBJ1-5|.|16|TRBV7-9
TGTGCCAGCAGCTTCGCTGTAGGGACAGTGAATCAGCCCCAGCATTTT
CASSFAVGTVNQPQHF
>.|TRBJ2-1|.|13|TRBV30
TGTGCCTGGAGTGTATCTGGTAACAATGAGCAGTTCTTC
CAWSVSGNNEQFF
>TRBD2|TRBJ2-1|.|12|TRBV13
TGTGCCAGCAGCTTCCGTAGCGGGGGGGCCTCCTTC
CASSFRSGGASF
>.|TRBJ2-1|.|15|TRBV27
TGTGCCAGCAGCCCAAACCCTAGCTCCTACAATGAGCAGTTCTTC
CASSPNPSSYNEQFF
>.|TRBJ2-1|.|15|TRBV15
TGTGCCACCAGCAGAGAACGGAGCTCCTACAATGAGCAGTTCTTC
CATSRERSSYNEQFF
>.|TRBJ2-7|.|12|TRBV3-1
TGTGCCAGCAGCCAACTACCCTACGAGCAGTACTTC
CASSQLPYEQYF
>.|TRBJ1-5|.|13|TRBV7-9
TGTGCCAGCAGCTTGGGGGGGCCTCAGCCCCAGCATTTT
CASSLGGPQPQHF
>TRBD1|TRBJ1-5|.|14|TRBV12-3/TRBV12-4
TGTGCCAGCAGTAAACAGGGGGCGGATCAGCCCCAGCATTTT
CASSKQGADQPQHF
>TRBD1|TRBJ1-2|.|16|TRBV5-1
TGCGCCAGCAGCTCCTCACCGGGACAGGCCGTCTATGGCTACACCTTC
CASSSSPGQAVYGYTF
>TRBD1|TRBJ1-2|.|14|TRBV13
TGTGCCAGCAGCCTTGACAGGGTATCCTATGGCTACACCTTC
CASSLDRVSYGYTF
>TRBD1|TRBJ1-1|.|13|TRBV4-2
TGTGCCAGCAGCCGGGACAGGGGAACTGAAGCTTTCTTT
CASSRDRGTEAFF
>.|TRBJ1-6|.|16|TRBV11-2
TGTGCCAGCAGCGCCGGGAGGGACACGCCGAATTCACCCCTCCACTTT
CASSAGRDTPNSPLHF
>.|TRBJ2-1|.|12|TRBV2
TGTGCCAGCACCCCCACGGGGTATGAGCAGTTCTTC
CASTPTGYEQFF
>.|TRBJ2-3|.|14|TRBV30
TGTGCCTGGAGCCACACTGGACTCCAAGATACGCAGTATTTT
CAWSHTGLQDTQYF
>.|TRBJ2-7|.|16|TRBV20-1
TGCAGTGCGGCAAGAGTACAGGGCAAAACCTCCTACGAGCAGTACTTC
CSAARVQGKTSYEQYF
>.|TRBJ1-2|.|13|TRBV7-3
TGTGCCAGCAGCTTAGACCAGTTCTATGGCTACACCTTC
CASSLDQFYGYTF
>TRBD1|TRBJ2-5|.|15|TRBV20-1
TGCAGTGCTCCTGGACAGGGAAGCCCCCAAGAGACCCAGTACTTC
CSAPGQGSPQETQYF
>TRBD1|TRBJ1-6|.|16|TRBV3-1
TGTGCCAGCAGCCAAGCCCCGCCAGGGGGGGCTTCACCCCTCCACTTT
CASSQAPPGGASPLHF
>.|TRBJ1-5|.|14|TRBV30
TGTGCCTGGAGTACCGGACTGAGCAATCAGCCCCAGCATTTT
CAWSTGLSNQPQHF
>.|TRBJ2-4|.|21|TRBV21-1
TGTGCCAGCAGTTGGTCCTCTGTTTCTGTGATCGGATCTCTAGCCAAAAACATTCAGTACTTC
CASSWSSVSVIGSLAKNIQYF
>.|TRBJ1-2|.|12|TRBV29-1
TGCAGCGTTGATAAAGTGGTCTATGGCTACACCTTC
CSVDKVVYGYTF
>.|TRBJ2-7|.|14|TRBV3-1
TGTGCCAGCAGCCAAGAGGGGCGGACGTCCGAGCAGTACTTC
CASSQEGRTSEQYF
>.|TRBJ2-7|.|14|TRBV25-1
TGTGCCAGCAGTGTTAGGACAAGCTCCTACGAGCAGTACTTC
CASSVRTSSYEQYF
>.|TRBJ1-1|.|14|TRBV15
TGTGCCACCAGCAGACCCCCCGGGAACACTGAAGCTTTCTTT
CATSRPPGNTEAFF
>TRBD1|TRBJ2-2|.|13|TRBV24-1
TGTGCCACCAGTGCCCAGGGGGTCGGGGAGCTGTTTTTT
CATSAQGVGELFF
>.|TRBJ2-2|.|12|TRBV29-1
TGCAGCGTTGTTAGGGCCGCCGGGGAGCTGTTTTTT
CSVVRAAGELFF
>.|TRBJ2-3|.|11|TRBV25-1
TGTGCCAGCAGTGCGGGGCGGACGCAGTATTTT
CASSAGRTQYF
>.|TRBJ2-3|.|11|TRBV20-1
TGCAGTGCCGAGTTCACAGATACGCAGTATTTT
CSAEFTDTQYF
>.|TRBJ1-1|.|15|TRBV10-3
TGTGCCATCATGCCTTCCGGAGGTGTCGGGACTGAAGCTTTCTTT
CAIMPSGGVGTEAFF